This T cell receptor beta chain is from a study of T cells in Graves' hyperthyroidism and ophthalmopathy. Study at large: Peripheral blood was acquired at first diagnosis, ahead of any therapy whatsoever. Whole-study findings and limits: Blood also held most thyroid clonotypes expanded beyond 0.001.

Diagnosis of hyperthyroidism was new in patients aged 18 to 65, and its duration was under 2 months. Not enrolled were patients with uncontrolled infection, other autoimmune disease, pregnancy or lactation. CDR3 length: 20 amino acids. CDR1 is MNHEY, CDR2 SVGEGT, per germline. The J segment lost 1 base and the V segment lost 5 bases, leaving 19 bases of the junction unmatched. Amplified TCR beta CDR3 regions derived from RNA transcripts. The TCR CDR3 was amplified in a first-round RT-PCR using the HTBI primer set. MiXCR, run by TCRdb on the multiplex PCR reads, gives a single entry per CDR3 protein. The sample has hundreds of thousands of distinct CDR3 sequences; 14% are singletons. A word on this clonotype: Its antigen is unknown.

The genes are TRBV6-2 or TRBV6-3 and TRBJ2-1, with TRBD2 matching over 8 bases. The sequenced material came from blood. This clonotype originated in a woman aged 18-30 years with Graves' hyperthyroidism. The CDR3 nucleotides read TGTGCCAGCAGTCAGCCGGGACGGAGCAGCGGGAGAATATCCTACAATGAGCAGTTCTTC. Its protein product is CASSQPGRSSGRISYNEQFF.